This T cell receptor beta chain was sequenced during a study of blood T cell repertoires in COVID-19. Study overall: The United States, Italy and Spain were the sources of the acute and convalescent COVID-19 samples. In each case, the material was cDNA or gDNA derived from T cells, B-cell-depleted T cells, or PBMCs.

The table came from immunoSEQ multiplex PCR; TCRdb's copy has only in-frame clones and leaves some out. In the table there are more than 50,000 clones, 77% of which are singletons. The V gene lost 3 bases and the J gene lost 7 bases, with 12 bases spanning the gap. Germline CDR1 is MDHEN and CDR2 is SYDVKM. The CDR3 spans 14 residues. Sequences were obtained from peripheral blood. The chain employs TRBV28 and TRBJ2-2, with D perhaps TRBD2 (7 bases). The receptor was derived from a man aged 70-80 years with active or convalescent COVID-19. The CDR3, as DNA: TGTGCCAGCAGTTTTGGGGGGGCGGACGGGGAGCTGTTTTTT. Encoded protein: CASSFGGADGELFF.